This T cell receptor beta chain was sequenced for a study of cytomegalovirus exposure and HLA in healthy donors. Study-wide findings and caveats: As a later analysis showed, a missense DCLRE1C variant was linked to trimming of TCR beta V- and J-genes. By HLA locus, TCR association rates varied in a later analysis, with DRB1 showing the most and HLA-C the fewest. Roughly even sequencing depth across donors was the assumption behind the presence/absence analyses.

On this clone: The antigen remains undetermined.

V dropped 0 bases and J dropped 5; count of bases not matched to a gene: 3. Germline V CDR1 and CDR2: SGDLS, YYNGEE. This CDR3 region has 14 residues. It was with 60 Vbeta and 13 Jbeta primers that the PCR ran. In the source study's methods: Approximately 11 million shared chains were among some 80 million unique TCR beta chains counted in a later analysis. The assay was immunoSEQ multiplex PCR, and TCRdb's table has in-frame clones only and misses some. V and J calls plus clone size are reproduced from that table; the DNA served to infer D and trimming. In the table there are more than 65,000 clones, roughly 74% of which are singletons.

The source material was PBMCs. The clonotype comes from a woman aged 55 to 70 in good health and CMV-seropositive. This chain links TRBV9 with TRBJ2-7; 9 nucleotides line up with TRBD1. In DNA form, the CDR3 reads TGTGCCAGCAGCGTAGACAGGGGGCTGAACGAGCAGTACTTC. Translating it yields CASSVDRGLNEQYF. The full variable domain, completed using reference TRBV9 and TRBJ2-7, is DSGVTQTPKHLITATGQRVTLRCSPRSGDLSVYWYQQSLDQGLQFLIQYYNGEERAKGNILERFSAQQFPDLHSELNLSSLELGDSALYFCASSVDRGLNEQYFGPGTRLTVT.